The 21 T cell receptor beta chains below were found in one sample sequenced in a study of shared clonotypes between healthy human individuals. Produced via immunoSEQ multiplex PCR; TCRdb's table is partial and in-frame only. The sample contains over a million clones, roughly 80% of which appear only once. Sequences were obtained from memory CD4+ T cells sorted from blood. Subset denoted: CD45RA-negative fraction. These TCRs come from a man aged 18 to 35 in good health.

The genes are TRBV27 and TRBJ2-3; 8 bases fit TRBD2. Germline V gene data show CDR1 as MNHEY and CDR2 as SMNVEV (reference sequence). V shed 0 bases, J shed 0 bases, and the junction held 5 bases outside the gene matches. The CDR3 extends over 17 amino acids. The CDR3 region has the DNA TGTGCCAGCAGTTTATCCAGCGGGGGAGGTAGCACAGATACGCAGTATTTT. Translation gives CASSLSSGGGSTDTQYF.

This chain links TRBV11-2 with TRBJ1-1, with 10 bases identical to TRBD1. Germline CDR1 is SGHAT and CDR2 is FQNNGV. The CDR3 runs 17 residues. Trimming at V came to 3 bases and at J to 1 base, leaving 8 bases not matched to a gene. Written as DNA, the CDR3 is TGTGCCAGCAGCTTCGGGGGACAGGGGTCAAGGAACACTGAAGCTTTCTTT. This sequence encodes CASSFGGQGSRNTEAFF. The variable domain in full, with the rest retrieved from reference TRBV11-2 and TRBJ1-1, is EAGVAQSPRYKIIEKRQSVAFWCNPISGHATLYWYQQILGQGPKLLIQFQNNGVVDDSQLPKDRFSAERLKGVDSTLKIQPAKLEDSAVYLCASSFGGQGSRNTEAFFGQGTRLTVV.

Only a few counts were recorded for this clone. The chain uses TRBV15 and TRBJ2-5; 11 bases agree with TRBD2. Per germline, CDR1 LNHNV and CDR2 YYDKDF (reference sequence). The CDR3 contains 14 residues. V lost 4 bases and J lost 3; bases outside the gene matches: 1. The DNA of the CDR3 is TGTGCCACCAGCAAGGGACTAGCGGAAGAGACCCAGTACTTC. It translates to CATSKGLAEETQYF.

This chain links TRBV5-1 with TRBJ2-5; D is perhaps TRBD2 (5 bases). V dropped 0 bases and J dropped 5 bases, with 11 bases sitting between them. This CDR3 is built from 14 residues. Germline CDR1 is SGHRS and CDR2 is YFSETQ. The CDR3 DNA follows: TGCGCCAGCAGCTTGGCATCCAGGAGGGAGACCCAGTACTTC. Amino acid sequence: CASSLASRRETQYF.

V usage is TRBV28 and J usage is TRBJ1-3; D is unclear. The germline V gene encodes CDR1 MDHEN and CDR2 SYDVKM. V gave up 6 bases and J gave up 4 bases, with 13 bases separating them. The CDR3 consists of 14 residues. Here the CDR3 reads CASRLPGPGNTIYF. Here the CDR3 DNA reads TGTGCCAGCAGGTTGCCGGGCCCCGGAAACACCATATATTTT.

V and J are TRBV5-1 and TRBJ1-3, with 8 bases identical to TRBD1. This CDR3 spans 16 amino acids. V dropped 1 base and J dropped 0; count of bases not matched to a gene: 3. Per the germline V gene, CDR1 is SGHRS and CDR2 is YFSETQ. CDR3 DNA: TGCGCCAGCAGCTTGCCGGGACAGGCCTCTGGAAACACCATATATTTT. Protein sequence: CASSLPGQASGNTIYF.

The chain is built from TRBV7-3 and TRBJ2-5; D perhaps matches TRBD2 (7 bases). V was trimmed by 5 bases and J by 1 base, leaving 11 bases between them. The CDR3 spans 14 residues. Germline CDR1 is SGHTA and CDR2 is FQGTGA. In DNA form, the CDR3 reads TGTGCCAGCAGCCTGGGGGGGCGCCAAGAGACCCAGTACTTC. It yields the protein CASSLGGRQETQYF.

This clone was recorded a few times. The same CDR3 can be traced to other DNA sequences in this sample. The chain uses TRBV11-2 and TRBJ1-4; 7 bases agree with TRBD1. Germline V lookup: CDR1 SGHAT, CDR2 FQNNGV. After removal of 5 bases from V and 5 bases from J, the junction contained 8 bases not matched to a gene. This CDR3 comprises 15 residues. CDR3 amino acids: CASSHRTGGNEKLFF. The CDR3 DNA follows: TGTGCCAGCAGCCACAGGACAGGAGGAAATGAAAAACTGTTTTTT.

This clone has a handful of counts. The genes are TRBV27 and TRBJ1-1; D may be TRBD1 (5 bases). In germline, CDR1 is MNHEY, CDR2 SMNVEV (reference sequence). V lost 6 bases and J 2 bases, leaving 10 bases between the germline ends. The CDR3 is made up of 13 amino acids. The DNA of the CDR3 is TGTGCCAGCAGCTCAGACAGAAACACTGAAGCTTTCTTT. Protein product: CASSSDRNTEAFF.

The chain joins TRBV6-6 to TRBJ2-3; D may be TRBD1 (6 bases). Trimming shortened V by 5 bases and J by 4 bases, and 10 bases separated the two germline ends. This CDR3 spans 13 amino acids. Germline V CDR1 and CDR2: MNHNY, SVGAGI (reference sequence). The CDR3 region is CASSRTVSDTQYF. The CDR3 region has the DNA TGTGCCAGCAGTAGGACAGTTTCAGATACGCAGTATTTT.

The chain joins TRBV15 to TRBJ2-5, with 8 nucleotides matching TRBD1. Germline V CDR1 and CDR2: LNHNV, YYDKDF (reference sequence). The J segment lost 5 bases and the V segment lost 5 bases, leaving 13 bases of the junction unmatched. The CDR3 sequence is 16 residues long. Here the CDR3 DNA reads TGTGCCACCAGCGAATCGCCGGGCAGGGGGCAGGAGACCCAGTACTTC. Its translation: CATSESPGRGQETQYF.

This clone was detected only a few times. The genes are TRBV9 and TRBJ2-3; D is perhaps TRBD1 (6 bases). Germline CDR1 and CDR2: SGDLS and YYNGEE. This CDR3 is 15 amino acids long. V lost 0 bases and J 4 bases, leaving 12 bases between the germline ends. CDR3 sequence (DNA): TGTGCCAGCAGCGTAGGTAGGGGGTCGGCAGATACGCAGTATTTT. The encoded protein is CASSVGRGSADTQYF.

The rearrangement joins TRBV5-1 to TRBJ1-4; D not certain. The V and J ends lost 4 bases and 0 bases respectively, with 13 bases between them. Germline V gene data show CDR1 as SGHRS and CDR2 as YFSETQ. There are 16 residues in the CDR3. The DNA for the CDR3 is TGCGCCAGCAGCCCCATGCGCAGCGCAACTAATGAAAAACTGTTTTTT. Amino acid sequence: CASSPMRSATNEKLFF.

The chain links TRBV6-5 to TRBJ2-7; D remains ambiguous. The CDR3 is 12 residues long. Germline V gene sequence: CDR1 MNHEY, CDR2 SVGAGI. V shed 4 bases and J shed 6 bases, with 10 bases lying between them. The chain's CDR3 is CASSSPRAEQYF. In DNA form, the CDR3 reads TGTGCCAGCAGTTCCCCCAGAGCCGAGCAGTACTTC.

J is TRBJ1-6 and V is TRBV14; no clear D gene. V gave up 0 bases and J gave up 6 bases, with 21 bases separating them. The germline V gene encodes CDR1 SGHDN and CDR2 FVKESK. The CDR3 sequence is 19 residues long. CDR3 protein: CASSQDPQTLSEFNSPLHF. The CDR3 DNA reads as TGTGCCAGCAGCCAAGACCCCCAAACTCTTTCCGAATTTAATTCACCCCTCCACTTT.

The CDR3 coding sequence is TGTGCCAGCTCTGAGGACAGGCGGAACACTGAAGCTTTCTTT. It yields the protein CASSEDRRNTEAFF. The J gene is TRBJ1-1, the V gene TRBV18; 7 bases map to TRBD1. This CDR3 is built from 14 residues. V lost 6 bases to trimming and J lost 1 base; unmatched junction nucleotides: 5. Germline V gives CDR1 KGHSH, CDR2 LQKENI.

This clone showed up just a few times. CDR3 nucleotide sequence: TGTGCCAGCAGCTTGTCCAAGGATGGCTACACCTTC. Encoded protein: CASSLSKDGYTF. The chain is built from TRBV5-6 and TRBJ1-2; D unresolved. Trimming removed 1 base at V and 6 bases at J, with 7 bases between. The germline V gene has CDR1 SGHDT and CDR2 YYEEEE. The CDR3 extends over 12 amino acids.

The chain uses TRBV7-2 and TRBJ2-4; D uncertain. This CDR3 has 13 residues. Looked up from germline, CDR1 is SGHTA and CDR2 is FQGNSA. V was trimmed by 1 base and J by 7 bases, leaving 8 bases between them. This chain's CDR3 is CASSLGEENIQYF. The CDR3 DNA sequence: TGTGCCAGCAGCTTAGGTGAGGAGAACATTCAGTACTTC.

Concerning this clone: Other DNA sequences from this sample encode an identical CDR3 as well. V and J are TRBV7-3 and TRBJ2-3; 8 nucleotides agree with TRBD2. This CDR3 has 16 amino acids. The trim removed 4 bases at V and 4 bases at J, leaving 10 bases unmatched. Germline CDR1 reads SGHTA; CDR2 reads FQGTGA. The CDR3 DNA reads TGTGCCAGCAGCTCAGGGCAGCGGGGGTATCCAGATACGCAGTATTTT. Translated: CASSSGQRGYPDTQYF. Together with reference TRBV7-3 and TRBJ2-3, the CDR3 gives the full variable domain: GAGVSQTPSNKVTEKGKYVELRCDPISGHTALYWYRQSLGQGPEFLIYFQGTGAADDSGLPNDRFFAVRPEGSVSTLKIQRTERGDSAVYLCASSSGQRGYPDTQYFGPGTRLTVL.

This clone appeared a single time. V and J are TRBV19 and TRBJ2-6, with 8 bases lining up with TRBD2. The V gene's germline CDR1 is LNHDA and CDR2 SQIVND (reference sequence). V was pared by 4 bases and J by 1 base, with 9 bases of the junction left unmatched. This CDR3 region has 18 residues. CDR3 protein: CASSTPSGRRSGANVLTF. In nucleotides, the CDR3 is TGTGCCAGTAGTACTCCTAGCGGGCGGAGATCTGGGGCCAACGTCCTGACTTTC.

This clone was counted ten times or more. The chain carries TRBV7-9 and TRBJ2-3; D remains ambiguous. Looked up from germline, CDR1 is SEHNR and CDR2 is FQNEAQ (reference sequence). V lost 8 bases and J lost 5, with 8 bases in between. The CDR3 is made up of 11 amino acids. The CDR3 sequence is CASRAGDTQYF. DNA for the CDR3: TGTGCCAGCCGCGCTGGAGATACGCAGTATTTT.